This paragraph covers one TCR beta chain sequence. What antigen it recognizes has not been identified. The sample holds no much larger clone one base away, and base qualities are not on file. The data are from a study of cytomegalovirus exposure and HLA in healthy donors (dated by TCRdb to about 2017). Turning to the overall study: An earlier analysis of approximately 590 of the donors reported approximately 300 Gb of sequence data and about 100 million unique TCR beta sequences from about 179 million T cells. All discovery cohort repertoires had been generated on a single sequencing platform. Of the roughly 400 genotyped donors, roughly 80% were placed in the genetic ancestry cluster associated with self-reported Caucasian donors. To study patterns of TCR occurrence, a later analysis re-analyzed previously published TCR beta repertoires from 650 to 750 donors and added high-resolution HLA genotyping. Donor age, sex, ethnicity and CMV serostatus were compiled together with the repertoire data. An earlier analysis of fewer than 750 of the donors used high-throughput TCR beta sequencing to judge whether each TCR beta V gene segment behaved as functional or pseudogenic. Across 398 genotyped donors of the cohort, an average of 235,054 unique TCR beta nucleotide sequences per donor were sequenced, and approximately 17% of those sequences were non-productive. Rather than drawing on any new phenotypic data, the later analysis identified candidate immune exposures from TCR beta sequences and the way those sequences occurred across donors. Class I and class II HLA loci were covered by the typing at four-digit resolution. Because of strong linkage in the cohort, roughly five DR-DQ haplotypes were treated as single units for association and clustering. The study used immunosequencing to profile the T cell repertoires of some 600 subjects and linked those repertoires to cytomegalovirus serostatus. High-throughput TCR immunosequencing, statistical association of individual TCRs with disease status, and machine learning were combined to predict cytomegalovirus infection status. Approximately 310 gigabases of sequencing data and tens of millions of unique TCR sequences were included in an early release covering 500 to 750 HLA-typed donors. The study was designed to test whether signatures of past pathogen exposure could be identified by cataloging public T cell receptors. A later genetic analysis took genome-wide SNP genotypes for about 55% of the 666 donors and used that subset as a discovery cohort. In addition to the first cohort of roughly 700 subjects, a separate validation cohort of about 120 different subjects was used. Typing coverage varied by locus: roughly 620-630 donors for A, B, C, DRB1 and DQB1; 522 for DQA1; over 600 for DPA1; roughly 470 for DPB1.

The protocol used for the library was the immunoSEQ multiplex PCR assay. A mixture of 60 forward primers for TCR Vbeta segments and 13 reverse primers for TCR Jbeta segments was used in the multiplex PCR. The CDR3 region of rearranged TCR beta genes was amplified from genomic DNA with a multiplex PCR assay. The amplified TCR beta libraries were sequenced on the Illumina HiSeq System as 87-base-pair reads. In the source study's methods: Across the roughly 700 repertoires, a later analysis counted roughly 77 million unique TCR beta chains, around 11 million of which were shared by at least two donors. Raw reads were error-corrected and collapsed into unique sequences with a nearest-neighbor algorithm that merged closely related sequences to remove PCR and sequencing errors. To assign V, D and J gene segments, CDR3 sequences were aligned to IMGT reference sequences. For a sequence to be retained, a match of at least six nucleotides to both a V gene segment and a J gene segment was required. Rearrangements were classified as productive when the CDR3 lacked stop codons and remained in frame with V and J, and all other rearrangements were classified as non-productive. Following IMGT convention, CDR3 was defined as the stretch from the second conserved V-encoded cysteine up to the conserved J-encoded phenylalanine. The earlier analysis of about 610 of the donors excluded any sequence lacking an unambiguous match to a single V gene segment. An earlier analysis of fewer than 750 of the donors called V segments functional above 56.7% productive rearrangements and segregating when the between-donor standard deviation exceeded 5%. A statistical classification framework was developed to diagnose cytomegalovirus status using the catalog of TCR beta chain sequences. A later analysis assigned V and J genes by comparing TCR nucleotide sequences with IMGT/GENE-DB human TR gene sequences. A later analysis assigned CDR3 sequences and most-parsimonious VDJ recombination scenarios with the TCRdist pipeline. A later analysis defined each TCR beta chain by its CDR3 amino acid sequence plus V-gene family, and excluded reads lacking a unique V-gene family. A later analysis removed several hundred highly shared, low-generation-probability nucleotide sequences to deal with suspected cross-contamination and a sequencing artifact. In a later analysis, a clonal expansion index was calculated for each public chain from normalized within-repertoire ranks of inferred template counts. Generation probabilities in a later analysis came from a VDJ recombination model fitted to out-of-frame rearrangements, and those results were checked against IGoR. A later analysis scored TCR-TCR, TCR-HLA and TCR-CMV co-occurrence with hypergeometric tests, applying a repertoire-size bias correction to TCR pairs. To estimate false discovery rates, a later analysis permuted the HLA or CMV assignments 20 times. A later analysis grouped co-occurring TCRs with DBSCAN, adding TCRdist sequence similarity when clustering within HLA-allele-positive subsets. Repertoires with fewer than 30,000 or more than 120,000 public chains, plus five repertoires with anomalous nucleotide sharing, were excluded from co-occurrence clustering. TCRdb mirrors the immuneACCESS table, restricted to in-frame sequences. Some clones are absent from its copies; in checked studies, under half trace to an unresolved V gene, and the reason for the others is unknown. That table is the source of V, J and clone size, and D and trimming were worked out from the DNA. This sample gives 75,000 to 95,000 clones in total; roughly 63% of them show up just once. In total, the top ten clones hold 2.5% to 3% of the sample.

Overall results and qualifications from the work: A cluster of highly shared sequence variants was judged likely to be a technical artifact of the sequencing pipeline. Sequencing depth was assumed to be roughly uniform across donors in the presence/absence analyses, though that assumption may not hold. According to a later analysis, parvovirus B19, influenza, CMV and Epstein-Barr virus appeared linked to several top co-occurrence clusters. A total of 164 TCR beta chains were listed by the study as associated with cytomegalovirus. Most TCR sequences were observed very rarely across donors, whereas some public TCRs were present in many individuals. A few of the identified cytomegalovirus-associated TCR beta chains were confirmed in vitro to be specific for cytomegalovirus antigens. A later genetic analysis associated a missense DCLRE1C variant with V-gene and J-gene trimming of TCR beta chains, and an independent cohort replicated the association. Broadly in line with IMGT annotations, most TCR beta V segments showed up in productive rearrangements about 87% or about 30% of the time in an earlier analysis of under 700 of the donors. According to a later analysis, TCR association rates differed among HLA loci, with DRB1 alleles showing the most associated TCRs and HLA-C alleles showing the fewest. The cohort was sequenced for TCR beta chains only, and without alpha or paired-chain data the features that could be detected were limited. According to a later analysis, most CMV-associated TCR beta chains appeared to be HLA-restricted, and the HLA associations seemed to be driven largely by CMV exposure. In a later analysis, some 18,000 TCR beta sequences were associated with specific HLA alleles at a false discovery rate of 0.05. A further reported finding was that TCR beta sequences accurately predicted the HLA-A and HLA-B alleles for most subjects in the first cohort. In a later genetic analysis, fewer N-insertions in productive TCRs were reported among donors in an Asian-associated ancestry cluster than the approximately 670-donor mean. In a later analysis, HLA-associated TCR beta chains showed more clonal expansion and lower generation probabilities than non-associated chains that were equally common. The authors suggested that the approach could potentially be extended to other disease states and immunological phenotypes. When HLA alleles, especially DR and DQ, strongly co-occurred, attributing TCR associations to individual alleles was difficult. Linkage disequilibrium might explain the correlated functional status among segregating V segments, but an unknown experimental factor could not be ruled out. Because some donors lacked HLA typing at each locus, the association tests relied only on the typed subset. In both the original and validation cohorts, the classifier was reported to diagnose cytomegalovirus status with high specificity and sensitivity. Because counts were too low, seventeen rarely observed V segments, including chromosome 9 orphons, were left out of the earlier analysis of a few hundred of the donors. CMV serostatus was the only immune exposure information available for the cohort.

The cohort comprised around 700 healthy bone marrow donors. At the time of sampling, every cohort member was nominally healthy, though immune exposures that went unrecorded were likely present. The donor was CMV seronegative and was included in the group of about 400 seronegative cohort members. Each donor provided a peripheral blood sample, and peripheral blood mononuclear cells were used for TCR beta sequencing. The Qiagen DNeasy Blood Extraction Kit was used to extract genomic DNA from the blood cell samples. The sequence derives from a man aged 45-65 years in good health and CMV-seronegative. The sequenced sample consisted of PBMCs.

The nucleotides read TGTGCCAGCAGCTTAGGAGGGACAGGGGATGAAAAACTGTTTTTT. Its protein reads: CASSLGGTGDEKLFF. The rearrangement combines TRBV11-3 with TRBJ1-4; 10 middle bases align to TRBD1. Germline trimming amounts to 1 base on V and 6 bases on J, with 2 as the count of junction bases outside the gene matches. The CDR1 and CDR2 encoded by the germline V gene are SGHNT and YENEEA. Taken from cysteine to phenylalanine, the CDR3 has 15 residues. The entry retains the CDR3 DNA only, 45 bases that are in frame from base 1.